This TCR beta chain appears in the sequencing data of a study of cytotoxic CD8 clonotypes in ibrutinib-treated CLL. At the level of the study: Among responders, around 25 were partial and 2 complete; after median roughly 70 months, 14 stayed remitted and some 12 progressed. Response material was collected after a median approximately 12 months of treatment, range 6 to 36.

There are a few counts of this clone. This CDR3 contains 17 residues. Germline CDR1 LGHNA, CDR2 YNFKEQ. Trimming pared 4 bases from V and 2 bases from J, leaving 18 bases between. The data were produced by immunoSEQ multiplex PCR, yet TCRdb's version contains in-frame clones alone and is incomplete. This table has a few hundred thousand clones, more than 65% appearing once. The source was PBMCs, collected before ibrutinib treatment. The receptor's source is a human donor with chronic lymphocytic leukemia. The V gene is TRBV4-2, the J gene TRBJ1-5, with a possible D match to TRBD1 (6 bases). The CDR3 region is CASSPRGRGQGNQPQHF. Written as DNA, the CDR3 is TGTGCCAGCAGCCCGCGGGGGCGAGGTCAGGGCAATCAGCCCCAGCATTTT.